This T cell receptor beta chain is drawn from a study of shared clonotypes between healthy human individuals (dated by TCRdb to 2018 to 2021). About the study as a whole: Three men and two women, aged 18 to 49 years, made up the cohort. For each donor, three plates each were used for CD4 naive and CD4 memory, two plates were used for CD8 naive, and one plate was used for CD8 memory. To estimate repertoire size and how much clonotype sharing occurs between individuals, the study deeply sequenced the blood TCR repertoires of roughly 5 healthy adults. To increase sequencing depth and limit assay-specific biases, different laboratories used diverse techniques to prepare libraries and sequence TCR repertoires. Between about 0.94 and 8.9 billion PBMCs per donor were obtained by leukapheresis. Overall results and qualifications from the work: Rarefaction of sorted-subset datasets indicated incomplete sequencing despite the large sequencing depth. Larger estimated clonotype richness was generally found for naive subsets than for memory subsets. Across four donors, about 4.5% of naive CD4, roughly 3.4% of naive CD8, under 2.5% of memory CD4, and under 0.45% of memory CD8 clonotypes were shared. Only blood was sampled, and tissue TCR repertoires likely differ from those in blood. Because the study included only a small number of donors, the genetic and exposure-history diversity represented was limited. Higher generation probabilities were observed for clonotypes shared by all four sorted-subset donors than for non-shared clonotypes. Based on pairwise subsampling, the degree of clonotype sharing among donors was expected to be affected by sequencing depth.

The donors were healthy, HIV-negative adults with no recently reported acute infections or vaccinations. Every donor was a Caucasian adult residing in Nashville, Tennessee, USA. CD4+ T cells were enriched by magnetic negative selection, after which naive cells were positively selected on CD45RA and the negative fraction was taken as the memory subset. Blood was obtained by leukapheresis, after which PBMCs were separated by Ficoll-Histopaque density gradient centrifugation and cryopreserved in liquid nitrogen vapor phase. Analytical flow cytometry was used to check the purity and quantity of each magnetically sorted T cell population. From each sorted fraction, genomic DNA was isolated and quantified by UV absorbance on a Nanodrop 2000c. A word on this clone: Its antigen remains unidentified. No base qualities exist here, and no much larger clone lies one base off it.

Using the deep immunoSEQ assay, TCR CDR3 regions were amplified from genomic DNA by multiplex PCR. For each cell subset, the extracted genomic DNA was distributed evenly across all wells of several immunoSEQ 96-well plates, and each plate served as one replicate. For sorted subsets, each replicate PCR was loaded with 200 ng genomic DNA, equivalent to 25,000 to 35,000 T cell genomes. The purified libraries were quantified using a Qubit 3.0 fluorometer, sized with a Bioanalyzer 2100, and then quantified again using the KAPA Library Quantification kit. Every immunoSEQ 96-well plate was sequenced on a dedicated single-read 150-cycle Illumina NextSeq 550 flow cell. The authors processed their data as follows. Because the immunoSEQ output included only junctional sequences and no quality scores, the filtering could not be the same as the filtering used for full-length reads. To assign V/J genes and CDR3, sequences were annotated against IMGT germline references using PyIR, a Python wrapper for IgBLAST v1.9. Any read was removed if the V/J assignment was weak (E-value above 1e-6), the CDR3 was missing, or the read contained stop codons, out-of-frame junctions, or ambiguous translated residues. V3J clonotypes were defined by identical inferred V gene, J gene, and CDR3 amino acid sequence. Percentage overlap between repertoires was computed as shared unique clonotypes divided by the size of the smaller repertoire. Repertoire richness was assessed with RTK rarefaction, the Chao1 estimator, and Recon v2.1 estimates of unobserved clonotypes. Generation probabilities for all TCRbeta clonotypes obtained by the gDNA method from four donors were computed using OLGA. TCRdb carries this immuneACCESS record with in-frame sequences only. Its versions omit some clonotypes, under half of them owing to an unresolved V gene in the studies checked, with the rest unexplained. That table furnishes V, J and clone size, whereas the DNA furnished D and trimming. This sample is represented by about 2.5 million clones; around 93% of them were singletons. The ten top clones hold more than 0.35% of the sample.

The germline V gene gives CDR1 as LGHNA and CDR2 as YNFKEQ. The CDR3 has 14 amino acids, counting the end cysteine and phenylalanine. CDR3 DNA only is kept here, 42 bases in frame from base 1. Trimming takes 3 bases from V and 4 bases from J, and the germline ends sit 11 bases apart. The sample was naive CD4+ T cells from PBMCs. In the paper's terms, the cell subset or site label means: CD45RA+ positively selected. The clonotype was recovered from a man between 18 and 29 years old in good health. Some clones in this sample may be carry-over from other donors' samples. The rearrangement joined TRBV4-2 to TRBJ2-3; tentative D gene TRBD2, with 5 bases matching. The DNA sequence reads TGTGCCAGCAGCCACGTAGCGTCAGCAGATACGCAGTATTTT. Its protein reads: CASSHVASADTQYF.